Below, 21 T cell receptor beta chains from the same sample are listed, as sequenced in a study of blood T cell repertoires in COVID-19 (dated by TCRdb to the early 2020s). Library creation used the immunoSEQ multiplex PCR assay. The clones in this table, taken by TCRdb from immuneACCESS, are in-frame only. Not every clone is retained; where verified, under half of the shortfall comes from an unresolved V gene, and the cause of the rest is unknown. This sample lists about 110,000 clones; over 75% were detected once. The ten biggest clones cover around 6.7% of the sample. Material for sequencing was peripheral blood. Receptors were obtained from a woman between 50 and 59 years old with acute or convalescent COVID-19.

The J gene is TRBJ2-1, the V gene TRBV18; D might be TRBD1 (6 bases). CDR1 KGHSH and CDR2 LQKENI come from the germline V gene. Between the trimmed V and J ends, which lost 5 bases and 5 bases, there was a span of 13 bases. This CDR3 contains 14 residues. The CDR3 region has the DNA TGTGCCAGCTCAATACAGGGTAGAAACAATGAGCAGTTCTTC. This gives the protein CASSIQGRNNEQFF. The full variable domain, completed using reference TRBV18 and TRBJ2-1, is NAGVMQNPRHLVRRRGQEARLRCSPMKGHSHVYWYRQLPEEGLKFMVYLQKENIIDESGMPKERFSAEFPKEGPSILRIQQVVRGDSAAYFCASSIQGRNNEQFFGPGTRLTVL.

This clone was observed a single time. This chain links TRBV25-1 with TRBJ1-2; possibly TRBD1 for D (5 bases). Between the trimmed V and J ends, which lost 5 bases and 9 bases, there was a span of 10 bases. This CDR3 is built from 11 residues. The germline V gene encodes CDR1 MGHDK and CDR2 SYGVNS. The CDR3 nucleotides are TGTGCCAGCAGTAGGGACTACAGCTACACCTTC. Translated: CASSRDYSYTF.

CDR3 DNA: TGTGCCACCAGACCAAGGACCCGAACAGGAAACAATCAGCCCCAGCATTTT. Residues: CATRPRTRTGNNQPQHF. This chain joins TRBV24-1 and TRBJ1-5; TRBD1 might be the D (5 bases). Trimming removed 7 bases from V and 3 bases from J, with 21 bases in between. The CDR3 loop spans 17 amino acids. Germline-derived CDR1 and CDR2 are KGHDR and SFDVKD.

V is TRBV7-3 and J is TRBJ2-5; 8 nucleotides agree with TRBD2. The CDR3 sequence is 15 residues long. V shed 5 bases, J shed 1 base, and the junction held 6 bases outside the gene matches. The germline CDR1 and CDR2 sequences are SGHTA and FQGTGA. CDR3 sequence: CASSPFGGGQETQYF. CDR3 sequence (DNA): TGTGCCAGCAGCCCATTCGGGGGGGGCCAAGAGACCCAGTACTTC.

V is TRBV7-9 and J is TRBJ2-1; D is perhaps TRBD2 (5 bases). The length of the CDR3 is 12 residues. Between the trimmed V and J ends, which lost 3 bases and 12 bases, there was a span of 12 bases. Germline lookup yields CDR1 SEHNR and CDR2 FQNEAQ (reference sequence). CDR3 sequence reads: CASSLDGVSQFF. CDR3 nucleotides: TGTGCCAGCAGCTTGGACGGGGTCTCGCAGTTCTTC. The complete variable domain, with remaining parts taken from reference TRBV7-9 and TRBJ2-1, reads DTGVSQNPRHKITKRGQNVTFRCDPISEHNRLYWYRQTLGQGPEFLTYFQNEAQLEKSRLLSDRFSAERPKGSFSTLEIQRTEQGDSAMYLCASSLDGVSQFFGPGTRLTVL.

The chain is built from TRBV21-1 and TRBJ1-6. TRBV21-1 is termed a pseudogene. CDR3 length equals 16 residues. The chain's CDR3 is CASSKGGEDGDSPLHF. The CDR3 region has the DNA TGTGCCAGCAGCAAAGGCGGGGAGGACGGAGATTCACCCCTCCACTTT.

CDR3 sequence reads: CASKPGVTEAFF. CDR3 sequence (DNA): TGTGCCAGCAAACCAGGGGTCACTGAAGCTTTCTTT. The chain links TRBV12-3 or TRBV12-4 to TRBJ1-1; TRBD1 is a possible D gene (6 bases). Trimming shortened V by 7 bases and J by 4 bases, and 10 bases separated the two germline ends. The CDR3 runs 12 residues.

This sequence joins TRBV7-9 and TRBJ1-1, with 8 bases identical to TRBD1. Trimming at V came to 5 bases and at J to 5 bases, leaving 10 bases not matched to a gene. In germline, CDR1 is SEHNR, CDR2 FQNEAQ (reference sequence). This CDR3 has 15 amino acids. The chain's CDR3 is CASSPLKGQGTEAFF. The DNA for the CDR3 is TGTGCCAGCAGCCCACTAAAAGGACAGGGAACTGAAGCTTTCTTT.

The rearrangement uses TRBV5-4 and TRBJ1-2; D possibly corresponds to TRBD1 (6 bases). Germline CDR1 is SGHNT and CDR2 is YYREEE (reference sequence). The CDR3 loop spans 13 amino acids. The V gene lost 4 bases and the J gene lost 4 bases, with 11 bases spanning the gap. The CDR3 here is CASSQDSVYGYTF. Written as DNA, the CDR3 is TGTGCCAGCAGCCAGGACAGCGTCTATGGCTACACCTTC.

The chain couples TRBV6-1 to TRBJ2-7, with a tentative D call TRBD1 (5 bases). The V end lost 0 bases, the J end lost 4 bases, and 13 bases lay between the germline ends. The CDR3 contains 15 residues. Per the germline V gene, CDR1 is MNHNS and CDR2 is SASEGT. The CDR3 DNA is TGTGCCAGCAGTGAAGCGTCGGCAGGGCGGTACGAGCAGTACTTC. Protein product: CASSEASAGRYEQYF.

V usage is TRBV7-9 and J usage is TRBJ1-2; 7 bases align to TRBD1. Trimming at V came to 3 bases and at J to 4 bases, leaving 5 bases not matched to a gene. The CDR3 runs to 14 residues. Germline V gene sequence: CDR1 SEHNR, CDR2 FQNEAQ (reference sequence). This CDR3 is CASSFIDRVYGYTF. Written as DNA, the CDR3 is TGTGCCAGCAGCTTTATAGACAGGGTCTATGGCTACACCTTC.

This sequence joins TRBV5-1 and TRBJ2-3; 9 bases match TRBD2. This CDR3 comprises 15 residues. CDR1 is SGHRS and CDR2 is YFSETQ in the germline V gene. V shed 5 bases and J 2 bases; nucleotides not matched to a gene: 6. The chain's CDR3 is CASSSGTSTTDTQYF. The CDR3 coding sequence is TGCGCCAGCAGTTCCGGGACTAGCACCACAGATACGCAGTATTTT.

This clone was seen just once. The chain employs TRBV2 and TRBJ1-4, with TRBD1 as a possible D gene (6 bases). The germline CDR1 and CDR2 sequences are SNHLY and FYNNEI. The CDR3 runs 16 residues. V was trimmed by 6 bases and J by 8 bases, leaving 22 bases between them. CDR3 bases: TGTGCCAGCAGGCAACAGGGAACTCTAAGAGGGGAAAAACTGTTTTTT. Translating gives CASRQQGTLRGEKLFF.

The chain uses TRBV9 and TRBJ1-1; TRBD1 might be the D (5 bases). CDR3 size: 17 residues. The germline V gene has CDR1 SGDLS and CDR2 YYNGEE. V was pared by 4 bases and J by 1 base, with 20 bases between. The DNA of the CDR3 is TGTGCCAGCAGCCCACGCCTCGGGGCGCGGGAGAACACTGAAGCTTTCTTT. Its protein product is CASSPRLGARENTEAFF.

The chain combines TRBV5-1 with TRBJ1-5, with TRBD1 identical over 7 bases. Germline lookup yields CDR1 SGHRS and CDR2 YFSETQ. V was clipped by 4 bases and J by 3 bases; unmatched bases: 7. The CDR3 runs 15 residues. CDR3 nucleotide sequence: TGCGCCAGCAGCCCTCAGGGGGGACCCAATCAGCCCCAGCATTTT. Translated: CASSPQGGPNQPQHF.

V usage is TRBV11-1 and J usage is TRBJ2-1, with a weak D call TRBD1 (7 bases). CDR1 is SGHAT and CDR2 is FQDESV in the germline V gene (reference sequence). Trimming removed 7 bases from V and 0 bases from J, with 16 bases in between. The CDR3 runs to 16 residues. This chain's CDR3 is CASIWRGPGSYNEQFF. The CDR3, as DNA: TGTGCCAGCATCTGGAGGGGGCCGGGCTCCTACAATGAGCAGTTCTTC.

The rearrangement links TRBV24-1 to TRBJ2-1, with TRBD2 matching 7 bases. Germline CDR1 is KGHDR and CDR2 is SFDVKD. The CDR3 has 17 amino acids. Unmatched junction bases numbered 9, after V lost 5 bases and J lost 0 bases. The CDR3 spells CATSGEAGRSSYNEQFF. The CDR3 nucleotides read TGTGCCACCAGTGGTGAAGCGGGGAGAAGCTCCTACAATGAGCAGTTCTTC.

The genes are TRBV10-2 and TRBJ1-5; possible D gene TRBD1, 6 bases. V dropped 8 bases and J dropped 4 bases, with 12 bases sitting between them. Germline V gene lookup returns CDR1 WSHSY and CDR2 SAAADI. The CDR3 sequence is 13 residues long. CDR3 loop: CASQGTSNQPQHF. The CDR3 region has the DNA TGCGCCAGCCAGGGGACCTCTAATCAGCCCCAGCATTTT.

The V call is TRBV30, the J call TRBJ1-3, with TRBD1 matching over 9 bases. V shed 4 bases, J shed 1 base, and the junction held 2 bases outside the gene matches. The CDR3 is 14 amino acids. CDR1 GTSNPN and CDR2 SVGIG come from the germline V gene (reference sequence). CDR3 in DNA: TGTGCCTGGACAGGGACAGGGTCTGGAAACACCATATATTTT. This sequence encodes CAWTGTGSGNTIYF.

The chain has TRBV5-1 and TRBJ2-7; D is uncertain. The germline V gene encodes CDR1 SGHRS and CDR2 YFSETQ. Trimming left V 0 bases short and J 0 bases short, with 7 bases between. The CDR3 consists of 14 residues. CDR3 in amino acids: CASSLGPGSYEQYF. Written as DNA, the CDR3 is TGCGCCAGCAGCTTGGGCCCAGGCTCCTACGAGCAGTACTTC.

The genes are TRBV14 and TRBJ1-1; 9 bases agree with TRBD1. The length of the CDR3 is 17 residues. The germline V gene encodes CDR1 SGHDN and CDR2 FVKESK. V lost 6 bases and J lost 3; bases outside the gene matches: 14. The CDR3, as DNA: TGTGCCAGCAGGCAACAGGGGGCAAGTATCGGCGACACTGAAGCTTTCTTT. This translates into CASRQQGASIGDTEAFF.